This T cell receptor beta chain comes out of a study of blood T cells in healthy people across ages (dated by TCRdb to about 2015). About the investigation overall: In model experiments, template switching captured roughly one uniquely barcoded TCR beta cDNA molecule for every two T cells. To avoid experimental bias, donors of different ages were randomly spread across the sequencing lanes. The study measured age-related changes in TCR beta repertoire diversity using deep sequencing normalized with unique cDNA molecular identifiers. Two additional independent replicas of 1 million unique cDNA reads from the same blood draw were analyzed for two donors (one aged 18 to 30 and one aged 80 or older). The donors were divided into four age groups: young (average around 15 years), middle-aged (almost 40), aged (around 67) and long-lived (approximately 74).

Donors were 39 systemically healthy Caucasian individuals from Russia aged roughly 6 to 90 years. Each donor gave ten milliliters of peripheral blood, collected into EDTA-treated Vacutainer tubes. Ficoll-Paque density-gradient centrifugation was used to isolate PBMCs, with at least 6.5 million per sample. Total RNA was extracted from PBMCs with Trizol reagent, with at least 5.5 micrograms obtained per sample. Naive CD45RAhigh/CD27high T cell percentages were measured by flow cytometry on a PBMC aliquot from every donor. About this clonotype itself: Its specific antigen is unknown. No base-level quality is on record; no much larger clone is a single base apart.

To prepare the library, 5' RACE was applied. The sequencer was an Illumina HiSeq 2500. A second roughly 6 to 12 cycle PCR used a sample-barcoded 5' primer and a J-beta primer mix. A unique molecular identifier was introduced onto each TCR beta cDNA molecule by a template-switch 5' adaptor carrying 12 random nucleotides. Each sample yielded at least 2.5 million CDR3-containing paired-end reads. All of the RNA was converted into first-strand cDNA using the Mint cDNA synthesis kit, with a TRBC-specific oligonucleotide serving as the primer. After uracil-DNA glycosylase treatment, a first 18-cycle PCR used universal primers M1SS and BC2_uni_R on all cDNA. The original methods were these. For normalization, 1 million high-quality reads, each with a distinct molecular identifier, were randomly selected from each sample. Instead of being binned into consensus sequences, reads with shared molecular identifiers were discarded. MiTCR, with a Q25 quality threshold and the strictest error-elimination algorithm, was used for CDR3 identification, clonotype clustering and error correction. A nonparametric unseen species model with Euler transformation was used to estimate a lower bound on total TCR beta diversity. Using fastp at Q25 and MiXCR, TCRdb reprocessed the public reads and kept productive beta chains. Entries are consolidated by CDR3 protein sequence, retaining the most common genes and DNA. None of the V and J calls come from the authors' own analysis; TCRdb made them. The sample table lists 850,000 to 1,300,000 distinct CDR3 sequences, around 45% of them with a count of one. The top ten constitute approximately 19% of the sample.

Overall study results and their limits: Because donor CMV infection status was unknown, age-related changes in expanded clonotypes were potentially confounded. As age increased, observed TCR beta diversity per million T cells dropped in a roughly linear way, and a significant reduction was already evident by age 40. A strong correlation was found between observed TCR beta diversity and the percentage of naive T cells measured by flow cytometry. Compared with the aged group, the long-lived group had more naive CD4+ T cells, fewer expanded clones and increased TCR diversity, a pattern suggesting age selection. Since profiling was done on bulk unsorted PBMCs, naive and antigen-experienced compartments could not be conclusively compared. Estimates of total diversity from one million sequenced T cells were regarded as lower bounds and underestimates.

Measured from the cysteine to the phenylalanine, the CDR3 is 14 residues long. Only the CDR3 DNA is retained, 42 bases long and in frame from the first base. The germline V gene encodes CDR1 DFQATT and CDR2 SNEGSKA (reference sequence). The germline V end is reduced by 8 bases and the J end by 7 bases; junction bases left unmatched: 11. In this chain, TRBV20-1 is recombined with TRBJ1-2, with TRBD1 matching 12 junction bases. Sequenced: blood. The sequence derives from a woman aged 60-70 years in good health. The CDR3: CSPLRGQGACGYTF. The DNA sequence is as follows: TGCAGTCCACTACGGGGACAGGGGGCATGTGGCTACACCTTC.